The 31 T cell receptor beta chains presented below share a single source sample, sequenced in a study of T cell repertoires in cytomegalovirus infection. Their specific antigens are unknown. TCRdb called the reads again in MiXCR, with one record for every CDR3 protein. The sample shows approximately 910,000 distinct CDR3 sequences, roughly 30% of them seen only once. The sequenced sample was cultured CD8+ T cells from PBMCs, obtained from culture after CMV antigen stimulation. Receptor source: a human donor in good health (CMV status not recorded). Some clones in this sample may be carry-over from other donors' samples.

V usage is TRBV7-6 and J usage is TRBJ2-6; possible D gene TRBD1, 6 bases. V lost 5 bases to trimming and J lost 2 bases, with 10 bases between them. Germline loops: CDR1 SGHVS, CDR2 FNYEAQ. CDR3 length equals 15 residues. The CDR3 DNA follows: TGTGCCAGCAGCGAAGACAGGACTGGGGCCAACGTCCTGACTTTC. Protein sequence: CASSEDRTGANVLTF.

This clonotype occurred a few times. The CDR3 is CASSERRRGGPSYEQYF. CDR3 nucleotide sequence: TGTGCCAGCAGTGAAAGAAGACGCGGGGGGCCCTCCTACGAGCAGTACTTC. The chain joins TRBV2 to TRBJ2-7; 8 bases align to TRBD2. CDR1 is SNHLY, CDR2 FYNNEI, per germline. The CDR3 sequence is 17 residues long. Losses at the gene ends were 2 bases for V and 0 bases for J; bases not matched to a gene: 9.

The chain recombines TRBV5-4 with TRBJ1-2; D unresolved. The germline V gene has CDR1 SGHNT and CDR2 YYREEE (reference sequence). The CDR3 sequence is 13 residues long. V dropped 4 bases and J dropped 4 bases, with 11 bases sitting between them. This chain's CDR3 is CASSVDGSYGYTF. CDR3 nucleotide sequence: TGTGCCAGCAGCGTGGATGGGAGCTATGGCTACACCTTC.

The V and J genes are TRBV27 and TRBJ2-1; D may correspond to TRBD1 or TRBD2 (6 bases each). This CDR3 comprises 14 residues. Trimming took 6 bases from V and 4 from J, leaving 13 bases between them. CDR1 MNHEY and CDR2 SMNVEV come from the germline V gene (reference sequence). CDR3 coding DNA: TGTGCCAGCAGCTGGGGGGCGGTATACAATGAGCAGTTCTTC. It encodes CASSWGAVYNEQFF.

This clonotype turned up a few times. The chain employs TRBV28 and TRBJ1-1, with 8 bases identical to TRBD1. The CDR3 runs to 12 residues. The germline CDR1 and CDR2 sequences are MDHEN and SYDVKM. J gave up 5 bases and V 10 bases, and 6 bases lay outside the gene matches. Written as DNA, the CDR3 is TGTGCCACCACAGGGGGTGTAACTGAAGCTTTCTTT. Protein sequence: CATTGGVTEAFF.

The chain carries TRBV3-1 and TRBJ2-1; 8 positions match TRBD2. Germline V gene sequence: CDR1 LGHDT, CDR2 YNNKEL (reference sequence). The V and J ends lost 5 bases and 1 base, in that order; junction bases with no gene match: 4. The CDR3 consists of 15 residues. CDR3 loop: CASSSGTRSYNEQFF. In DNA, the CDR3 is TGTGCCAGCAGCTCCGGGACTAGGTCCTACAATGAGCAGTTCTTC.

The chain recombines TRBV3-1 with TRBJ1-2, with a possible D match to TRBD1 (6 bases). CDR3 size: 14 residues. Trimming removed 0 bases from V and 5 bases from J, with 10 bases in between. Looked up from germline, CDR1 is LGHDT and CDR2 is YNNKEL (reference sequence). The CDR3 coding sequence is TGTGCCAGCAGCCAAGATTGGGGGCGTTATGGCTACACCTTC. Translation gives CASSQDWGRYGYTF. Looking up the rest from reference TRBV3-1 and TRBJ1-2 gives the full variable domain: DTAVSQTPKYLVTQMGNDKSIKCEQNLGHDTMYWYKQDSKKFLKIMFSYNNKELIINETVPNRFSPKSPDKAHLNLHINSLELGDSAVYFCASSQDWGRYGYTFGSGTRLTVV.

The rearrangement uses TRBV7-9 and TRBJ2-3, with D perhaps TRBD1 (6 bases). V gave up 5 bases and J gave up 0 bases, with 18 bases separating them. CDR3 length equals 17 residues. Germline CDR1 SEHNR, CDR2 FQNEAQ (reference sequence). The CDR3 protein is CASSRKDSTTSTDTQYF. The CDR3 DNA sequence: TGTGCCAGCAGCAGAAAGGACAGCACAACTAGCACAGATACGCAGTATTTT. Looking up the rest from reference TRBV7-9 and TRBJ2-3 gives the full variable domain: DTGVSQNPRHKITKRGQNVTFRCDPISEHNRLYWYRQTLGQGPEFLTYFQNEAQLEKSRLLSDRFSAERPKGSFSTLEIQRTEQGDSAMYLCASSRKDSTTSTDTQYFGPGTRLTVL.

The V and J genes are TRBV7-9 and TRBJ2-1; D is undetermined. The CDR3 is 12 residues long. The ends were cut back, 10 bases at V and 6 bases at J, with 13 bases in the middle. Germline V gene lookup returns CDR1 SEHNR and CDR2 FQNEAQ (reference sequence). As DNA, the CDR3 is TGTGCCACAGCCCCCGCTGGCAATGAGCAGTTCTTC. It specifies CATAPAGNEQFF.

This rearrangement joins TRBV6-5 to TRBJ1-1; no clear D. The CDR3 has 16 residues. Germline lookup yields CDR1 MNHEY and CDR2 SVGAGI. V lost 0 bases and J lost 5, with 16 bases in between. This chain's CDR3 is CASSYSIYGEWTEAFF. The CDR3 DNA sequence: TGTGCCAGCAGTTACTCGATTTACGGGGAGTGGACTGAAGCTTTCTTT.

The V call is TRBV29-1, the J call TRBJ1-5, with D tentatively TRBD1 (5 bases). Germline loops: CDR1 SQVTM, CDR2 ANQGSEA. Trimming took 4 bases from V and 5 from J, leaving 15 bases between them. CDR3 length: 14 residues. CDR3 nucleotide sequence: TGCAGCGTTGGATTGACGGGGGACGATCAGCCCCAGCATTTT. Its protein product is CSVGLTGDDQPQHF.

This chain joins TRBV12-3 or TRBV12-4 and TRBJ2-3; D may be TRBD1 (5 bases). The CDR3 is 14 amino acids. V was clipped by 6 bases and J by 4 bases, with 14 bases between them. CDR3 bases: TGTGCCAGCAGACCTCCTCTAGGGGCAGATACGCAGTATTTT. As protein: CASRPPLGADTQYF.

The chain is built from TRBV29-1 and TRBJ2-6; D perhaps matches TRBD2 (7 bases). The CDR3 loop spans 17 amino acids. Germline CDR1 is SQVTM and CDR2 is ANQGSEA. V lost 4 bases, J lost 2 bases, and 18 bases lay in between. CDR3 in amino acids: CSVVGGDNTPGANVLTF. Here the CDR3 DNA reads TGCAGCGTTGTGGGGGGGGACAACACCCCTGGGGCCAACGTCCTGACTTTC.

The chain has TRBV9 and TRBJ1-5, with D tentatively TRBD1 (5 bases). V was pared by 3 bases and J by 1 base, with 11 bases between. Germline CDR1 SGDLS, CDR2 YYNGEE. The CDR3 has 15 residues. The chain's CDR3 is CASSEGTSSNQPQHF. CDR3 nucleotides: TGTGCCAGCAGCGAGGGGACGTCGAGCAATCAGCCCCAGCATTTT.

This clonotype was seen a few times. This chain links TRBV6-5 with TRBJ2-3; 7 nucleotides agree with TRBD2. This CDR3 region has 14 residues. Losses at the gene ends were 6 bases for V and 1 base for J; bases not matched to a gene: 4. Germline V CDR1 and CDR2: MNHEY, SVGAGI. The CDR3 nucleotides read TGTGCCAGCAGCGGGGGGTTTGGCACAGATACGCAGTATTTT. It yields the protein CASSGGFGTDTQYF.

The chain has TRBV11-3 and TRBJ2-1; 10 nucleotides align to TRBD2. Germline V gives CDR1 SGHNT, CDR2 YENEEA. The CDR3 totals 17 residues. V lost 3 bases, J lost 7 bases, and 12 bases stayed unmatched. CDR3 sequence (DNA): TGTGCCAGCAGCTTGGGTAGCGGGGGGCCGGTAGGTAATGAGCAGTTCTTC. It translates to CASSLGSGGPVGNEQFF.

V usage is TRBV27 and J usage is TRBJ2-7, with TRBD1 matching 11 bases. Germline V lookup: CDR1 MNHEY, CDR2 SMNVEV (reference sequence). V dropped 7 bases and J dropped 5; count of bases not matched to a gene: 13. CDR3 length equals 16 residues. The CDR3 nucleotides are TGTGCCAGCAAAATCACCCGGGGACAGGGGGTTAACGAGCAGTACTTC. This gives the protein CASKITRGQGVNEQYF.

This clonotype was recorded at least ten times. The V call is TRBV5-5, the J call TRBJ1-2; 8 nucleotides line up with TRBD1. Trimming cost V 3 bases and J 6 bases; bases outside gene matches: 16. Germline lookup yields CDR1 SGHKS and CDR2 YYEKEE (reference sequence). CDR3 length: 17 residues. CDR3 nucleotide sequence: TGTGCCAGCAGCTCACTGGCCGGGACAGGCGAGTCGGATGGCTACACCTTC. Protein product: CASSSLAGTGESDGYTF.

This clonotype was counted only a few times. The chain employs TRBV28 and TRBJ2-1; D is tentatively TRBD1 or TRBD2 (5 bases each). V was cut by 4 bases and J by 5 bases, with 15 bases left in between. CDR3 length: 15 amino acids. Germline V CDR1 and CDR2: MDHEN, SYDVKM. The CDR3, as DNA: TGTGCCAGCAGTTCCCTCTTGGGGGAAAACAATGAGCAGTTCTTC. Translating it yields CASSSLLGENNEQFF.

This clonotype was observed a few times. The chain carries TRBV7-9 and TRBJ1-1, with D tentatively TRBD1 (5 bases). CDR1 and CDR2 from the germline V gene are SEHNR and FQNEAQ (reference sequence). Between the trimmed V and J ends, which lost 3 bases and 5 bases, there was a span of 25 bases. The CDR3 covers 18 residues. CDR3 in DNA: TGTGCCAGCAGCTTGGTAGGCGAGGGGCGGGGCCCGCGAACTGAAGCTTTCTTT. This encodes CASSLVGEGRGPRTEAFF.

There are many counts of this clonotype. The chain is built from TRBV7-2 and TRBJ1-1; TRBD1 aligns across 8 bases. Losses at the gene ends were 3 bases for V and 4 bases for J; bases not matched to a gene: 4. CDR1 SGHTA and CDR2 FQGNSA come from the germline V gene. The CDR3 length is 14 residues. CDR3 DNA: TGTGCCAGCAGCTTCAGGGGGCGTAGCACTGAAGCTTTCTTT. Its translation: CASSFRGRSTEAFF.

The chain uses TRBV7-2 and TRBJ2-5; no clear D. The CDR3 is 18 amino acids. Trimming left V 4 bases short and J 7 bases short, with 28 bases between. Germline V gene data show CDR1 as SGHTA and CDR2 as FQGNSA. CDR3 in amino acids: CASSSDRISPTRPGTQYF. The CDR3 DNA is TGTGCCAGCAGCTCGGACCGTATCTCCCCCACCCGGCCGGGGACCCAGTACTTC. Full variable domain (remainder filled in from reference TRBV7-2 and TRBJ2-5): GAGVSQSPSNKVTEKGKDVELRCDPISGHTALYWYRQSLGQGLEFLIYFQGNSAPDKSGLPSDRFSAERTGGSVSTLTIQRTQQEDSAVYLCASSSDRISPTRPGTQYFGPGTRLLVL.

V is TRBV2 and J is TRBJ2-5; a possible D gene is TRBD2 (5 bases). The germline gives CDR1 SNHLY, CDR2 FYNNEI. This CDR3 comprises 13 residues. Trimming removed 7 bases at V and 8 bases at J, with 17 bases between. The CDR3 DNA follows: TGTGCCAGCAACCCGACCTCCCGGGGAACCCAGTACTTC. Its protein is CASNPTSRGTQYF.

The chain combines TRBV27 with TRBJ2-7; TRBD2 is a possible D gene (5 bases). The CDR3 extends over 14 amino acids. Trimming pared 2 bases from V and 4 bases from J, leaving 12 bases between. The germline V gene encodes CDR1 MNHEY and CDR2 SMNVEV (reference sequence). CDR3 nucleotide sequence: TGTGCCAGCAGTTTAAGGCCCCCGGGGTACGAGCAGTACTTC. It specifies CASSLRPPGYEQYF.

This chain joins TRBV14 and TRBJ1-2, with D unresolved. CDR1 is SGHDN, CDR2 FVKESK, per germline. The CDR3 consists of 13 residues. V was clipped by 1 base and J by 8 bases, with 11 bases between them. CDR3 loop: CASSQGGGQGYTF. The CDR3 nucleotides are TGTGCCAGCAGCCAAGGAGGCGGGCAGGGCTACACCTTC.

The chain recombines TRBV25-1 with TRBJ2-5; TRBD1 matches 9 bases. The CDR3 runs to 19 residues. Per germline, CDR1 MGHDK and CDR2 SYGVNS. V shed 2 bases and J 4 bases; nucleotides not matched to a gene: 17. This chain's CDR3 is CASSEVFRVPGTGRETQYF. The CDR3 DNA reads as TGTGCCAGCAGTGAAGTTTTTCGGGTTCCCGGGACAGGGAGAGAGACCCAGTACTTC. Full variable domain (outside the CDR3, taken from reference TRBV25-1 and TRBJ2-5): EADIYQTPRYLVIGTGKKITLECSQTMGHDKMYWYQQDPGMELHLIHYSYGVNSTEKGDLSSESTVSRIRTEHFPLTLESARPSHTSQYLCASSEVFRVPGTGRETQYFGPGTRLLVL.

The chain employs TRBV27 and TRBJ2-1, with TRBD2 matching over 7 bases. Germline V gene sequence: CDR1 MNHEY, CDR2 SMNVEV (reference sequence). Trimming at V came to 5 bases and at J to 7 bases, leaving 8 bases not matched to a gene. The CDR3 sequence is 14 residues long. CDR3 protein: CASSLAGAPNEQFF. CDR3 nucleotide sequence: TGTGCCAGCAGTCTGGCGGGAGCACCTAATGAGCAGTTCTTC.

The chain couples TRBV2 to TRBJ2-3; a weak D match, TRBD2 (7 bases). The CDR3 is 16 amino acids. Trimming shortened V by 2 bases and J by 3 bases, and 15 bases separated the two germline ends. Germline loops: CDR1 SNHLY, CDR2 FYNNEI. CDR3 sequence reads: CASSEFGGPRTDTQYF. In DNA form, the CDR3 reads TGTGCCAGCAGTGAATTCGGGGGGCCGAGAACAGATACGCAGTATTTT.

This clonotype was picked up many times. This sequence joins TRBV12-3 or TRBV12-4 and TRBJ1-1; D is undetermined. Trimming shortened V by 3 bases and J by 1 base, and 12 bases separated the two germline ends. The CDR3 is 15 amino acids. Written as DNA, the CDR3 is TGTGCCAGCAGTTTTACCCTTAAGGGGAACACTGAAGCTTTCTTT. Its protein is CASSFTLKGNTEAFF.

This clonotype showed up just a few times. This sequence joins TRBV6-2 or TRBV6-3 and TRBJ2-1; 9 bases fit TRBD1. Germline V gives CDR1 MNHEY, CDR2 SVGEGT. Losses at the gene ends were 3 bases for V and 8 bases for J; bases not matched to a gene: 8. This CDR3 spans 15 amino acids. The CDR3, as DNA: TGTGCCAGCAGTTATCTAGGGACAGGGCACCATGAGCAGTTCTTC. Its protein is CASSYLGTGHHEQFF.

In its sample, this clonotype was seen a few times. The V and J genes are TRBV4-2 and TRBJ1-4; tentatively, D is TRBD1 (5 bases). Trimming took 0 bases from V and 2 from J, leaving 7 bases between them. Germline CDR1 reads LGHNA; CDR2 reads YNFKEQ. CDR3 size: 15 residues. The CDR3 region has the DNA TGTGCCAGCAGCCAAGACTCAGGGACTAATGAAAAACTGTTTTTT. Translating gives CASSQDSGTNEKLFF.